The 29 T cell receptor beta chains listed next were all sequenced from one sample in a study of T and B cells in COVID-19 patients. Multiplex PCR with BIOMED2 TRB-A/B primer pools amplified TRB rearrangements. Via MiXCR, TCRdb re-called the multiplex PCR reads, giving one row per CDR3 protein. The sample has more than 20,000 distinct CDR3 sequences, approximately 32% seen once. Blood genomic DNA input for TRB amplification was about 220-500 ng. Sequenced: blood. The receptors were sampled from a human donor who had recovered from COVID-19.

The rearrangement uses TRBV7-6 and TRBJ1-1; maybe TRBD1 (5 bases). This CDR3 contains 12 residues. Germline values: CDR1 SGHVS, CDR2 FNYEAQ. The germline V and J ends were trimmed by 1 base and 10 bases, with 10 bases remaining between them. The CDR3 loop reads CASSLEGTRAFF. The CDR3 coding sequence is TGTGCCAGCAGCTTAGAAGGGACCCGAGCTTTCTTT.

CDR3 protein: CASSQPGSKNTEAFF. The CDR3 DNA reads as TGTGCCAGCAGCCAACCGGGAAGCAAGAACACTGAAGCTTTCTTT. V usage is TRBV14 and J usage is TRBJ1-1; D not resolved. The germline CDR1 and CDR2 sequences are SGHDN and FVKESK. V lost 2 bases to trimming and J lost 1 base, with 11 bases between them. The CDR3 length is 15 residues.

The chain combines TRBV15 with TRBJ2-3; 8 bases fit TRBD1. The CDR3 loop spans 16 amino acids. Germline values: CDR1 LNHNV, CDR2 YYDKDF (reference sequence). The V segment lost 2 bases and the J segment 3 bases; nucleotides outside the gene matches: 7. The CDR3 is CATSRLRTGLTDTQYF. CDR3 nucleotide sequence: TGTGCCACCAGCAGACTGCGGACAGGGTTAACAGATACGCAGTATTTT.

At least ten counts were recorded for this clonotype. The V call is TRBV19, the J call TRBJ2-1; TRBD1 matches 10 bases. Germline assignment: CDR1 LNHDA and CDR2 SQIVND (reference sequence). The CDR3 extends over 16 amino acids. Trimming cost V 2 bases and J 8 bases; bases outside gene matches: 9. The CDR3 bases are TGTGCCAGTAGTATAATCCCGACAGGGGGCAGTGATGAGCAGTTCTTC. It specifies CASSIIPTGGSDEQFF.

The CDR3 spells CASSYFSISSYNEQFF. In DNA, the CDR3 is TGTGCCAGCAGTTACTTTAGCATAAGCTCCTACAATGAGCAGTTCTTC. This rearrangement joins TRBV6-2 or TRBV6-3 to TRBJ2-1; D is unresolved. V was cut by 1 base and J by 0 bases, with 10 bases left in between. The V gene's germline CDR1 is MNHEY and CDR2 SVGEGT. The CDR3 spans 16 residues.

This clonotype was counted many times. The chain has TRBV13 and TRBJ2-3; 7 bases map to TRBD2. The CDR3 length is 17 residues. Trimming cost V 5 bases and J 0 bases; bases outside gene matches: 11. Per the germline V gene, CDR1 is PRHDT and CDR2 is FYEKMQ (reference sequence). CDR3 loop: CASSAYVRGGSTDTQYF. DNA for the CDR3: TGTGCCAGCAGCGCCTACGTCCGCGGGGGTAGCACAGATACGCAGTATTTT.

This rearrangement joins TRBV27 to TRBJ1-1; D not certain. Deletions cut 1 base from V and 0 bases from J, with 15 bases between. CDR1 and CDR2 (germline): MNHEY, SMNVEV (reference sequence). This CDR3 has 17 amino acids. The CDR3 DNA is TGTGCCAGCAGTTTATTCCTCCGGGCAGATATGAACACTGAAGCTTTCTTT. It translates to CASSLFLRADMNTEAFF.

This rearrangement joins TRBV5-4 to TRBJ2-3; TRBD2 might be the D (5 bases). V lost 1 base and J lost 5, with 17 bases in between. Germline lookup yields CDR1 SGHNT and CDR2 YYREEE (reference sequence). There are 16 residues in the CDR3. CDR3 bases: TGTGCCAGCAGCTTGTATAATAAGGGAGCACGAGATACGCAGTATTTT. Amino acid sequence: CASSLYNKGARDTQYF.

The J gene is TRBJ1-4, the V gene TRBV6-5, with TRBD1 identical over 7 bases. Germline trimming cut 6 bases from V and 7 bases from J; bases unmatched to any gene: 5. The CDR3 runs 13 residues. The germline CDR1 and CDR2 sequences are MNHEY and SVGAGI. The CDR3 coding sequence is TGTGCCAGCAGAGCAACAGGGGTTGAAAAACTGTTTTTT. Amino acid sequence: CASRATGVEKLFF.

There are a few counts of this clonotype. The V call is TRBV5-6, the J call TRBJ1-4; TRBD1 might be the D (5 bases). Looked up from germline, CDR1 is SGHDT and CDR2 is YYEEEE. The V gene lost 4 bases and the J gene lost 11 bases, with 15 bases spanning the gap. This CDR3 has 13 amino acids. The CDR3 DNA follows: TGTGCCAGCAGCCCGACGGACGGGGACAAACTGTTTTTT. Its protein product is CASSPTDGDKLFF. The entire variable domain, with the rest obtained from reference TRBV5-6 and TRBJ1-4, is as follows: DAGVTQSPTHLIKTRGQQVTLRCSPKSGHDTVSWYQQALGQGPQFIFQYYEEEERQRGNFPDRFSGHQFPNYSSELNVNALLLGDSALYLCASSPTDGDKLFFGSGTQLSVL.

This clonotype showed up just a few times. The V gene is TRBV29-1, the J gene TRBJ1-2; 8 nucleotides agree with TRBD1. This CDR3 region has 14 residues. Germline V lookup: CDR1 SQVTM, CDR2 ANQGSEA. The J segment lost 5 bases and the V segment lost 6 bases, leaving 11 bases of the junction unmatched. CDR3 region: CSVRTGTHLYGYTF. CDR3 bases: TGCAGCGTCCGGACAGGGACACATTTATATGGCTACACCTTC.

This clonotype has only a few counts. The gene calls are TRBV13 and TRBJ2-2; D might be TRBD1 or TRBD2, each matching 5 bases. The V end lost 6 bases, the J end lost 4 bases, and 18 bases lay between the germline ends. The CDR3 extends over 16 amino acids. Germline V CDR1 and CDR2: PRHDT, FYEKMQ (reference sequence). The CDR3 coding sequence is TGTGCCAGCAGTCCCGGGACGCTTTTTGGCACCGGGGAGCTGTTTTTT. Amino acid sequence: CASSPGTLFGTGELFF.

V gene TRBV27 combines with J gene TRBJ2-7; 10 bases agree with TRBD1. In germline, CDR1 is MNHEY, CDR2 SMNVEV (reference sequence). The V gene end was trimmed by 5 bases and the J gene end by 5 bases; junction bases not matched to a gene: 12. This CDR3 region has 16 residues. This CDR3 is CASSTRDRGRSHEQYF. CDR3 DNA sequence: TGTGCCAGCAGTACTCGGGACAGGGGTCGGAGTCACGAGCAGTACTTC.

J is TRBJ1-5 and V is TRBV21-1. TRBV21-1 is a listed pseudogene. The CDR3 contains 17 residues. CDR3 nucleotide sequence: TGTGCCAGCAGCAACCAAGCGGGAAAGTATAGCAATCAGCCCCAGCATTTT. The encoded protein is CASSNQAGKYSNQPQHF.

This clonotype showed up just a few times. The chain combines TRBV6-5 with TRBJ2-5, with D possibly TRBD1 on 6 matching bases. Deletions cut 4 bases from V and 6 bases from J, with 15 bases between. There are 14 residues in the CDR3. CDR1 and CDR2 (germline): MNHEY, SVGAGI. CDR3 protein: CASSSDRRVKTQYF. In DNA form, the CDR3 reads TGTGCCAGCAGTTCCGACAGGCGGGTAAAGACCCAGTACTTC.

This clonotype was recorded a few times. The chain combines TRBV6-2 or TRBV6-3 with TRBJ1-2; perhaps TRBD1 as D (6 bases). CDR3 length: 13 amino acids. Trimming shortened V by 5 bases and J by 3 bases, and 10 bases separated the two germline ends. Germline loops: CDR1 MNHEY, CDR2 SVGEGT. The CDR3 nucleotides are TGTGCCAGCAGTAGGGGGGAGGACTATGGCTACACCTTC. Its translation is CASSRGEDYGYTF.

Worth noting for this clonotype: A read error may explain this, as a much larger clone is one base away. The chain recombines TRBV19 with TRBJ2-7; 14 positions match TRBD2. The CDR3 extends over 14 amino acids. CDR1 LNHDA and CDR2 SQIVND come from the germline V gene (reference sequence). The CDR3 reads CASSRLAGGREQCF. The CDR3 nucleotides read TGTGCCAGTAGCCGACTAGCGGGAGGGCGAGAGCAGTGCTTC.

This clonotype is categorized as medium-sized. Here the CDR3 reads CSVAGSGVVTGELFF. Written as DNA, the CDR3 is TGCAGCGTTGCAGGGAGCGGGGTGGTCACCGGGGAGCTGTTTTTT. The J gene is TRBJ2-2, the V gene TRBV29-1; 7 bases fit TRBD2. This CDR3 has 15 residues. From germline, CDR1 is SQVTM and CDR2 ANQGSEA. Germline trimming cut 4 bases from V and 4 bases from J; bases unmatched to any gene: 9.

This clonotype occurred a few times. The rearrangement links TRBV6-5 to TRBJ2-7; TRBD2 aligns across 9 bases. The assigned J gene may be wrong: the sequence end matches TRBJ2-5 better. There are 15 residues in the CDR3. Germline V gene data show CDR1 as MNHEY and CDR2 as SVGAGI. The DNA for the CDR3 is TGTGCCAGTTCGCCGGCGGGAGGGGTACAAGAGACCCAGTACTTC. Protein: CASSPAGGVQETQYF.

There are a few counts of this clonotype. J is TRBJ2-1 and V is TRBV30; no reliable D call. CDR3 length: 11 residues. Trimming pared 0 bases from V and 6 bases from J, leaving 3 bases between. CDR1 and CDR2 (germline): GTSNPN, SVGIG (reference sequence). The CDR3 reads CAWSVANEQFF. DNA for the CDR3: TGTGCCTGGAGTGTAGCCAATGAGCAGTTCTTC.

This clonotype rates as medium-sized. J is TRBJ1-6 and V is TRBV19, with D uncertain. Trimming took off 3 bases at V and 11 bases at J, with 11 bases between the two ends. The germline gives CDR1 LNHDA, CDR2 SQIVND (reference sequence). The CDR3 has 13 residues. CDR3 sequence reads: CASSIRTETPLHF. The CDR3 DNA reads TGTGCCAGTAGTATTAGGACGGAGACACCCCTCCACTTT.

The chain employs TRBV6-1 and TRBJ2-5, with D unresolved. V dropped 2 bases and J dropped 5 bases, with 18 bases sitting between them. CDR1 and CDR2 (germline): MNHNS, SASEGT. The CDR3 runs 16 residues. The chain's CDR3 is CASSERYLRVGETQYF. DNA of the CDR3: TGTGCCAGCAGTGAACGGTACTTACGAGTAGGGGAGACCCAGTACTTC.

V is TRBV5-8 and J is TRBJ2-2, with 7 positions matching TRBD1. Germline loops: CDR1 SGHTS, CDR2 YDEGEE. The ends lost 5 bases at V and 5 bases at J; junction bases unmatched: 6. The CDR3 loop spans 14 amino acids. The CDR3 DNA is TGTGCCAGCAGAGGGGGCGGAAAAACCGGGGAGCTGTTTTTT. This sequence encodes CASRGGGKTGELFF.

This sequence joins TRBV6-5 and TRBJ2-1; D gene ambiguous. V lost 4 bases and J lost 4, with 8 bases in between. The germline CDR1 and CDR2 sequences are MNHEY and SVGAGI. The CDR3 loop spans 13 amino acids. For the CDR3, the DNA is TGTGCCAGCAGTTCATCAGGTTACAATGAGCAGTTCTTC. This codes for CASSSSGYNEQFF.

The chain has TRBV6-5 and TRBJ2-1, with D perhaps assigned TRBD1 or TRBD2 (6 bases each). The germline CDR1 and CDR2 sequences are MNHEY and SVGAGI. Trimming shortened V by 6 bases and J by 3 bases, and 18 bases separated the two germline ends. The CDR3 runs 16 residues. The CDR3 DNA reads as TGTGCCAGCAGGACCCGGAGGGGGGTGTACTACAATGAGCAGTTCTTC. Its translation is CASRTRRGVYYNEQFF.

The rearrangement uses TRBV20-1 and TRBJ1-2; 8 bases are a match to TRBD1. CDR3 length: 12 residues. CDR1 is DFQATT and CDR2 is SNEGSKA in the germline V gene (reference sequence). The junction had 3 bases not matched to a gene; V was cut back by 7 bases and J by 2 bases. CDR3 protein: CSVRTGNYGYTF. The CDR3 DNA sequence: TGCAGTGTTAGGACAGGGAACTATGGCTACACCTTC.

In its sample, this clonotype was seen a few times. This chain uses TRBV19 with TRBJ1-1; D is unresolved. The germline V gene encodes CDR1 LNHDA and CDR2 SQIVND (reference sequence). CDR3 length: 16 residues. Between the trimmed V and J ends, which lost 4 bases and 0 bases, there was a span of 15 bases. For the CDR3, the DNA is TGTGCCAGTAGTAAGGGATATTGGTCCATGAACACTGAAGCTTTCTTT. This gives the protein CASSKGYWSMNTEAFF.

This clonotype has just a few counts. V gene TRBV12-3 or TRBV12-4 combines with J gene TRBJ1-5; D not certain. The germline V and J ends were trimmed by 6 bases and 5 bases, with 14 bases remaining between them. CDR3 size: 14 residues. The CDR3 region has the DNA TGTGCCAGCAGATCCGGGAGTTTGTATCAGCCCCAGCATTTT. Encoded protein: CASRSGSLYQPQHF.

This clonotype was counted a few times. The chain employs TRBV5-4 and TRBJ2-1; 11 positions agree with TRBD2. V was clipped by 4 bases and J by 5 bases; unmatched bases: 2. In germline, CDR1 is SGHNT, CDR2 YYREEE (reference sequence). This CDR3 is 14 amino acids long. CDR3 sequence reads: CASSPGLADNEQFF. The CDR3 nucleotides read TGTGCCAGCAGCCCGGGACTAGCGGACAATGAGCAGTTCTTC.